This TCR beta chain was observed in a study of neurological immune-mediated disorders. The table lists this clonotype with a few counts. This CDR3 has 14 amino acids. Trimming pared 3 bases from V and 7 bases from J, leaving 12 bases between. CDR1 and CDR2 (germline): MNHNY, SVGAGI (reference sequence). Each CDR3 protein is one row after TCRdb ran MiXCR on the 5' RACE reads. The profile shows approximately 89,000 distinct CDR3 sequences, roughly 13% of them singletons. Time point indicated: longitudinal time-point 2. This clonotype was sampled from a female donor with HTLV-1-associated myelopathy (HAM/TSP). The specimen was PBMCs. The chain links TRBV6-6 to TRBJ2-2, with D possibly matching TRBD2 (6 bases). The chain's CDR3 is CASSYGWGDGELFF. The CDR3 DNA reads TGTGCCAGCAGTTATGGATGGGGGGACGGGGAGCTGTTTTTT.